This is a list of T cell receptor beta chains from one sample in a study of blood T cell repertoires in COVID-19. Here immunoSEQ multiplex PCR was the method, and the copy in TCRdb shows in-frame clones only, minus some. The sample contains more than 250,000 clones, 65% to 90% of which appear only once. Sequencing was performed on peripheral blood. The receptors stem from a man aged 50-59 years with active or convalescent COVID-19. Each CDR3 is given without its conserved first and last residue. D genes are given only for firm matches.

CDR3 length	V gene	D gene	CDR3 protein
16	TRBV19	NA	ASSISRGFRGRSYEQY
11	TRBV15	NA	ATSSGNYNEQF
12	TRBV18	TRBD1	ASSPTGGNTEAF
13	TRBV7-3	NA	ASRESGGSNSPLH
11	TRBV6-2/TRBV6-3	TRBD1	ASSLQGNQAQH
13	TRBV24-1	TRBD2	ATSDFSGRDGTQY
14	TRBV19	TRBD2	ASSMTAGAYSNEQF
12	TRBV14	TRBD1	ASSRRDREYGYT
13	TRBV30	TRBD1	AWSVEAPGQGLAF
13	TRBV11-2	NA	ASSLDRGHNYGYT
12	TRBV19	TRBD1	ASSGQGRNNGYT
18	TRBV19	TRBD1	ASTSGTGAIGLSLDNEQF
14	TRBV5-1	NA	ASSWTVSSGANVLT
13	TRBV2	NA	ASRRGQNSNQPQH
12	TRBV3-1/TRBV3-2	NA	ASSRSGGTDTQY
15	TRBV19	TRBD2	ASSIGGSGDAYNEQF
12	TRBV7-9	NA	ASSLVAGIDTQY
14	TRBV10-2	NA	ASSEGRNLAKNIQY
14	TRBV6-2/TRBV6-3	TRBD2	ASSYSMTSGSTELF
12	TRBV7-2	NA	ASTYSQVSTEAF